These 11 T cell receptor beta chains share one sample of origin, sequenced in a study of blood T cells in healthy people across ages. A second about 7 to 11 cycle PCR used barcoded and J-beta primers. TCRdb ran MiXCR on the 5' RACE reads and lists one entry per CDR3 protein. Counted here are hundreds of thousands of distinct CDR3 sequences, just under 25% occurring once; the ten biggest clones make up 8% to 10%. The sample was also reused in another study, on T cells of mothers and their children.

The sample consisted of blood. The origin of the receptors is a boy younger than 18 in good health.

This rearrangement joins TRBV7-8 to TRBJ2-7, with D possibly being TRBD2 (6 bases). The V end lost 5 bases, the J end lost 4 bases, and 15 bases lay between the germline ends. This CDR3 contains 14 residues. In germline, CDR1 is SGHVS, CDR2 FQNEAQ. The CDR3 region has the DNA TGTGCCAGCAGCGTCCGGGACTTTGAGTACGAGCAGTACTTC. It translates to CASSVRDFEYEQYF.

The chain carries TRBV5-1 and TRBJ2-5, with D maybe TRBD2 (6 bases). The tail of the sequence fits TRBJ2-1 better, so the J call may be wrong. The CDR3 extends over 13 amino acids. Looked up from germline, CDR1 is SGHRS and CDR2 is YFSETQ. The CDR3 protein is CASMGLRGNEQFF. CDR3 in DNA: TGCGCCAGCATGGGACTCCGAGGCAATGAGCAGTTCTTC.

There are a few counts of this clonotype. The rearrangement joins TRBV28 to TRBJ2-7; the D is unclear. The CDR3 consists of 12 residues. Between the trimmed V and J ends, which lost 0 bases and 2 bases, there was a span of 2 bases. Germline CDR1 reads MDHEN; CDR2 reads SYDVKM. CDR3 nucleotides: TGTGCCAGCAGTTTATGGCCCTACGAGCAGTACTTC. Encoded protein: CASSLWPYEQYF. Based on the CDR3 plus reference TRBV28 and TRBJ2-7, the full variable domain is DVKVTQSSRYLVKRTGEKVFLECVQDMDHENMFWYRQDPGLGLRLIYFSYDVKMKEKGDIPEGYSVSREKKERFSLILESASTNQTSMYLCASSLWPYEQYFGPGTRLTVT.

The CDR3 sequence is CASSLAHVGSDEQFF. In DNA, the CDR3 is TGTGCCAGCAGCTTAGCTCATGTCGGGAGCGATGAGCAGTTCTTC. The rearrangement joins TRBV7-9 to TRBJ2-1, with TRBD2 as a possible D gene (6 bases). Trimming left V 0 bases short and J 8 bases short, with 14 bases between. This CDR3 comprises 15 residues. Germline CDR1 SEHNR, CDR2 FQNEAQ (reference sequence).

The table lists this clonotype with a few counts. The V gene is TRBV20-1, the J gene TRBJ1-1, with 8 positions matching TRBD1. V shed 3 bases, J shed 5 bases, and the junction held 14 bases outside the gene matches. This CDR3 is built from 16 residues. Germline V gene data show CDR1 as DFQATT and CDR2 as SNEGSKA (reference sequence). The CDR3 loop is CSASTQGARYYTEAFF. The CDR3 bases are TGCAGTGCTAGTACCCAGGGGGCCAGGTACTATACTGAAGCTTTCTTT.

A few counts support this clonotype. The rearrangement uses TRBV28 and TRBJ1-2, with 9 bases aligning to TRBD1. CDR1 and CDR2 from the germline V gene are MDHEN and SYDVKM. With 5 bases clipped from V and 4 bases from J, the junction kept 2 bases outside the gene matches. This CDR3 contains 13 residues. CDR3 coding DNA: TGTGCCAGCAGTGGGGACAGGGCCTATGGCTACACCTTC. Amino acid sequence: CASSGDRAYGYTF.

This clonotype was picked up a small number of times. V and J are TRBV7-3 and TRBJ2-1; 10 bases map to TRBD2. This CDR3 spans 16 amino acids. In germline, CDR1 is SGHTA, CDR2 FQGTGA. The V segment lost 5 bases and the J segment 2 bases; nucleotides outside the gene matches: 6. CDR3 nucleotides: TGTGCCAGCAGCCCCCTAGCGGGAGAAGCCTACAATGAGCAGTTCTTC. Translated: CASSPLAGEAYNEQFF.

CDR3 sequence reads: CASSLPFLAGVRTGELFF. CDR3 coding DNA: TGCGCCAGCAGCTTGCCGTTTCTAGCGGGTGTGCGTACCGGGGAGCTGTTTTTT. The chain carries TRBV5-1 and TRBJ2-2, with 8 positions matching TRBD2. The ends lost 1 base at V and 5 bases at J; junction bases unmatched: 13. This CDR3 has 18 residues. Looked up from germline, CDR1 is SGHRS and CDR2 is YFSETQ.

This clonotype was observed a few times. The V gene is TRBV7-3, the J gene TRBJ2-3; 10 positions match TRBD1. Unmatched junction bases numbered 10, after V lost 1 base and J lost 6 bases. CDR3 length equals 17 residues. Germline lookup yields CDR1 SGHTA and CDR2 FQGTGA. The CDR3 DNA reads TGTGCCAGCAGCTTAAAGCGTACGGACAGGGGGACGGATACGCAGTATTTT. Translation gives CASSLKRTDRGTDTQYF. Based on the CDR3 plus reference TRBV7-3 and TRBJ2-3, the full variable domain is GAGVSQTPSNKVTEKGKYVELRCDPISGHTALYWYRQSLGQGPEFLIYFQGTGAADDSGLPNDRFFAVRPEGSVSTLKIQRTERGDSAVYLCASSLKRTDRGTDTQYFGPGTRLTVL.

The rearrangement joins TRBV5-1 to TRBJ2-1; D is possibly TRBD1 or TRBD2 (5 bases each). The CDR3 loop spans 17 amino acids. Germline values: CDR1 SGHRS, CDR2 YFSETQ. The V and J ends lost 0 bases and 0 bases respectively, with 13 bases between them. Written as DNA, the CDR3 is TGCGCCAGCAGCTTGGGGGGGATTCAAAGCTCCTACAATGAGCAGTTCTTC. Translating gives CASSLGGIQSSYNEQFF.

This clonotype was seen ten or more times. The gene calls are TRBV14 and TRBJ2-4; 9 bases align to TRBD1. The ends lost 1 base at V and 7 bases at J; junction bases unmatched: 2. This CDR3 is 14 amino acids long. The germline V gene encodes CDR1 SGHDN and CDR2 FVKESK. The CDR3 reads CASSQGGQGNIQYF. The CDR3, as DNA: TGTGCCAGCAGCCAAGGCGGACAGGGGAACATTCAGTACTTC.